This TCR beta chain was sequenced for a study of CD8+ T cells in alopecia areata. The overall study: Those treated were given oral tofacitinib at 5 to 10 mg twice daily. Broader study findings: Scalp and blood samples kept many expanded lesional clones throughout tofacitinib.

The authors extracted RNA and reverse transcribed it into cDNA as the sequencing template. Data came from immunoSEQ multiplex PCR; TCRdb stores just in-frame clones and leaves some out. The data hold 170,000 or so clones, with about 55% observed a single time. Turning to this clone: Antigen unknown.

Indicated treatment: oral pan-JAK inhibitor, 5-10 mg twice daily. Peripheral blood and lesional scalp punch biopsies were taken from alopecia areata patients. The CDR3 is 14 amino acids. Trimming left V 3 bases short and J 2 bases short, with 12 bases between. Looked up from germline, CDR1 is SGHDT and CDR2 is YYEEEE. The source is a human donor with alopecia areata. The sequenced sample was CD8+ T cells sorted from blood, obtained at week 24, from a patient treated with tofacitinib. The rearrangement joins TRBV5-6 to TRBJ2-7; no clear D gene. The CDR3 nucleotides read TGTGCCAGCAGCTCGCAGGCGCTGACCTACGAGCAGTACTTC. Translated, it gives CASSSQALTYEQYF.